These T cell receptor beta chains were read from a single sample in a study of blood T cell repertoires in COVID-19. Sequencing used immunoSEQ multiplex PCR; TCRdb keeps in-frame clones, though not all of them. The sample comprises roughly 70,000 clones, more than 60% of which are singletons, and approximately 20% rests with the top ten. The material sequenced was peripheral blood. The receptor source for this set is a man aged 55-75 years with acute or convalescent COVID-19. Both conserved end residues are part of each CDR3. D genes are given only for firm matches. The size entry is marked missing in some rows and otherwise reads once, few, many or a size class.

CDR3nt: TGTGCCAGCAGCGCCGACATATTCTTGTACCAAGAGACCCAGTACTTC; CDR3aa: CASSADIFLYQETQYF; j_gene: TRBJ2-5; v_gene: TRBV28; abundance: .; d_gene: .
CDR3nt: TGTGCCACCGCCGACAGCGGGGATAGCAATCAGCCCCAGCATTTT; CDR3aa: CATADSGDSNQPQHF; j_gene: TRBJ1-5; v_gene: TRBV6-5; abundance: .; d_gene: .
CDR3nt: TGTGCCAGCAGTCTAAGGACACTTGTGGGGCAGCCCCAGCATTTT; CDR3aa: CASSLRTLVGQPQHF; j_gene: TRBJ1-5; v_gene: TRBV28; abundance: .; d_gene: .
CDR3nt: TGCGCCAGCAGCTTGGCAGGTGGCGATGAAAAACTGTTTTTT; CDR3aa: CASSLAGGDEKLFF; j_gene: TRBJ1-4; v_gene: TRBV5-1; abundance: .; d_gene: .
CDR3nt: TGTGCCAGCAGCCAAGGCGGGGTGGGGGAGACCCAGTACTTC; CDR3aa: CASSQGGVGETQYF; j_gene: TRBJ2-5; v_gene: TRBV3-1/TRBV3-2; abundance: .; d_gene: .
CDR3nt: TGTGCCAGCAGCTTGGGCTGGGAGACCCAGTACTTC; CDR3aa: CASSLGWETQYF; j_gene: TRBJ2-5; v_gene: TRBV7-8; abundance: .; d_gene: .
CDR3nt: TGCGCCAGCAGCCCTGGACAAGGCCTTAATGAAAAACTGTTTTTT; CDR3aa: CASSPGQGLNEKLFF; j_gene: TRBJ1-4; v_gene: TRBV5-1; abundance: .; d_gene: .
CDR3nt: TGTGCCAGCAGCCTAGCCAATCAGGGAATGGAAGAGACCCAGTACTTC; CDR3aa: CASSLANQGMEETQYF; j_gene: TRBJ2-5; v_gene: TRBV11-1; abundance: .; d_gene: .
CDR3nt: TGTGCCAGCAGCAAAGAGTGCCCGCGAAATGAAAAACTGTTTTTT; CDR3aa: CASSKECPRNEKLFF; j_gene: TRBJ1-4; v_gene: TRBV21-1; abundance: .; d_gene: .
CDR3nt: TGTGCCAGCGGCAAAGCGGACTTGAGAGGCTACACCTTC; CDR3aa: CASGKADLRGYTF; j_gene: TRBJ1-2; v_gene: TRBV9; abundance: .; d_gene: .
CDR3nt: TGTGCCAGCTCACCTATCTCCAGGGGTAACACTGAAGCTTTCTTT; CDR3aa: CASSPISRGNTEAFF; j_gene: TRBJ1-1; v_gene: TRBV18; abundance: .; d_gene: .
CDR3nt: TGTGCCAGTAGTATTTCCCTCTCGAACATTCAGTACTTC; CDR3aa: CASSISLSNIQYF; j_gene: TRBJ2-4; v_gene: TRBV19; abundance: .; d_gene: .
CDR3nt: TGTGCCAGCAGTGAGTTCCTAGCCGGGGAGACCCAGTACTTC; CDR3aa: CASSEFLAGETQYF; j_gene: TRBJ2-5; v_gene: TRBV2; abundance: .; d_gene: .
CDR3nt: TGTGCCTGGAGTTTTGGGCCGGTGGGTTCACCCCTCCACTTT; CDR3aa: CAWSFGPVGSPLHF; j_gene: TRBJ1-6; v_gene: TRBV30; abundance: once; d_gene: .
CDR3nt: TGTGCCAGCAGCCGGGACAGGATGGTCTACGAGCAGTACTTC; CDR3aa: CASSRDRMVYEQYF; j_gene: TRBJ2-7; v_gene: TRBV3-1/TRBV3-2; abundance: few; d_gene: TRBD1
CDR3nt: TGTGCCAGCAGCTTAGGACTCGAAGATACGCAGTATTTT; CDR3aa: CASSLGLEDTQYF; j_gene: TRBJ2-3; v_gene: TRBV7-6; abundance: .; d_gene: .
CDR3nt: TGTGCCGCGTGGGGAGTTAATGAAAAACTGTTTTTT; CDR3aa: CAAWGVNEKLFF; j_gene: TRBJ1-4; v_gene: TRBV30; abundance: .; d_gene: .
CDR3nt: TGTGCCACCAGTGAACCAGACAGGGGGCGCCCCGGGGAGCTGTTTTTT; CDR3aa: CATSEPDRGRPGELFF; j_gene: TRBJ2-2; v_gene: TRBV24-1; abundance: .; d_gene: TRBD1
CDR3nt: TGTGCCAGTAGTCGATACGGGCAGGGATGGAGTGCTGGGGCCAACGTCCTGACTTTC; CDR3aa: CASSRYGQGWSAGANVLTF; j_gene: TRBJ2-6; v_gene: TRBV19; abundance: .; d_gene: .
CDR3nt: TGTGCCAGCAGCAAGGCCGGGACAGAGAAAAACATTCAGTACTTC; CDR3aa: CASSKAGTEKNIQYF; j_gene: TRBJ2-4; v_gene: TRBV27; abundance: .; d_gene: TRBD1
CDR3nt: TGTGCCAGCAGTGACAGGGCGTATAATTCACCCCTCCACTTT; CDR3aa: CASSDRAYNSPLHF; j_gene: TRBJ1-6; v_gene: TRBV2; abundance: .; d_gene: .
CDR3nt: TGTGCCTGGAGTGTAGAGACAGGGTTGACCTACGAGCAGTACTTC; CDR3aa: CAWSVETGLTYEQYF; j_gene: TRBJ2-7; v_gene: TRBV30; abundance: .; d_gene: TRBD1
CDR3nt: TGCGCCAGCAGACAGACAGTGAACACCGGGGAGCTGTTTTTT; CDR3aa: CASRQTVNTGELFF; j_gene: TRBJ2-2; v_gene: TRBV10-1; abundance: .; d_gene: .
CDR3nt: TGTGCCACCAGTGATACGACAGGGCCGAGCACAGATACGCAGTATTTT; CDR3aa: CATSDTTGPSTDTQYF; j_gene: TRBJ2-3; v_gene: TRBV24-1; abundance: .; d_gene: TRBD1
CDR3nt: TGTGCCAGCAGCCAAGGTGCGGGAGTAACCAAAAACATTCAGTACTTC; CDR3aa: CASSQGAGVTKNIQYF; j_gene: TRBJ2-4; v_gene: TRBV4-2; abundance: few; d_gene: TRBD2
CDR3nt: TGTGCCAGCAGCTCGGGGACAGGGAATTCTAATTCACCCCTCCACTTT; CDR3aa: CASSSGTGNSNSPLHF; j_gene: TRBJ1-6; v_gene: TRBV13; abundance: .; d_gene: TRBD1
CDR3nt: TGTGCCAGCAGCGTAGCGGCTAGCGGATACTACAATGAGCAGTTCTTC; CDR3aa: CASSVAASGYYNEQFF; j_gene: TRBJ2-1; v_gene: TRBV9; abundance: .; d_gene: TRBD2
CDR3nt: TGTGCCAGCAGCTTACTTACCAGGGCTGAGACCCAGTACTTC; CDR3aa: CASSLLTRAETQYF; j_gene: TRBJ2-5; v_gene: TRBV7-2; abundance: .; d_gene: .
CDR3nt: TGCGCCAGCAGCTTGGCAGGGGGAGCAGATACGCAGTATTTT; CDR3aa: CASSLAGGADTQYF; j_gene: TRBJ2-3; v_gene: TRBV5-1; abundance: .; d_gene: TRBD1
CDR3nt: TGCGCCAGCAGCTTGATCGGACAGGGGACCGGGGAGCTGTTTTTT; CDR3aa: CASSLIGQGTGELFF; j_gene: TRBJ2-2; v_gene: TRBV5-1; abundance: many; d_gene: TRBD1
CDR3nt: TGCAGTGCTAGTGAGCACATGACTACTGAAAAACTGTTTTTT; CDR3aa: CSASEHMTTEKLFF; j_gene: TRBJ1-4; v_gene: TRBV20-1; abundance: .; d_gene: .
CDR3nt: TGTGCCAGCAGTTCGGGGTTTTATCAGCCCCAGCATTTT; CDR3aa: CASSSGFYQPQHF; j_gene: TRBJ1-5; v_gene: TRBV6-5; abundance: .; d_gene: .
CDR3nt: TGCGCCAGCAGTGAACTACAGGGATTCACCGGGGAGCTGTTTTTT; CDR3aa: CASSELQGFTGELFF; j_gene: TRBJ2-2; v_gene: TRBV5-1; abundance: few; d_gene: .
CDR3nt: TGTGCCAGCAGCGTAGCAACAGGGGGGATCACTGAAGCTTTCTTT; CDR3aa: CASSVATGGITEAFF; j_gene: TRBJ1-1; v_gene: TRBV9; abundance: .; d_gene: TRBD1
CDR3nt: TGTGCAAGTCGCTTAGGGGGTCCCAAGACAGGGAGGTTAGGAACAGATACGCAGTATTTT; CDR3aa: CASRLGGPKTGRLGTDTQYF; j_gene: TRBJ2-3; v_gene: TRBV12-2; abundance: .; d_gene: .
CDR3nt: TGTGCCAGCAGAGCACCAGGGGGGGAGCAGTACTTC; CDR3aa: CASRAPGGEQYF; j_gene: TRBJ2-7; v_gene: TRBV6-4; abundance: many; d_gene: .
CDR3nt: TGTGCCTGGAGCCTGACAGGGGATGCTTTCTTT; CDR3aa: CAWSLTGDAFF; j_gene: TRBJ1-1; v_gene: TRBV30; abundance: .; d_gene: TRBD1
CDR3nt: TGCGCCAGCACCACACACGACAGGGTTCAGTACTTC; CDR3aa: CASTTHDRVQYF; j_gene: TRBJ2-4; v_gene: TRBV4-1; abundance: .; d_gene: TRBD1
CDR3nt: TGTGCCAGCAGCCAAGAGGTCGGGTCGGGTGAGCAGTTCTTC; CDR3aa: CASSQEVGSGEQFF; j_gene: TRBJ2-1; v_gene: TRBV3-1/TRBV3-2; abundance: .; d_gene: .
CDR3nt: TGTGCCAGCAGCGCCCGGACATCCGCAAGGACCGGGGAGCTGTTTTTT; CDR3aa: CASSARTSARTGELFF; j_gene: TRBJ2-2; v_gene: TRBV9; abundance: .; d_gene: .
CDR3nt: TGCGCCAGCAGCTTGGAACAGGTGACCTCTGGAAACACCATATATTTT; CDR3aa: CASSLEQVTSGNTIYF; j_gene: TRBJ1-3; v_gene: TRBV5-1; abundance: few; d_gene: .
CDR3nt: TGTGCCAGCAGCTCTTCGTCGGGGGGTTTTTACTATGGCTACACCTTC; CDR3aa: CASSSSSGGFYYGYTF; j_gene: TRBJ1-2; v_gene: TRBV5-6; abundance: .; d_gene: .
CDR3nt: TGTGCCAGCAGCTTACCCCGGACAGGGGAGAACACCGGGGAGCTGTTTTTT; CDR3aa: CASSLPRTGENTGELFF; j_gene: TRBJ2-2; v_gene: TRBV7-8; abundance: .; d_gene: TRBD1
CDR3nt: TGTGCCAGCAGCTTGTTTAGCGGGGGTGCTAACTACAATGAGCAGTTCTTC; CDR3aa: CASSLFSGGANYNEQFF; j_gene: TRBJ2-1; v_gene: TRBV5-4; abundance: .; d_gene: TRBD2
CDR3nt: TGTGCCATCAAGGAGGGAGGGCCGCGTAATGAGCAGTTCTTC; CDR3aa: CAIKEGGPRNEQFF; j_gene: TRBJ2-1; v_gene: TRBV28; abundance: .; d_gene: TRBD2
CDR3nt: TGCGCCAGCAGCTCCAGGGGGATTCAGGACACCGGGGAGCTGTTTTTT; CDR3aa: CASSSRGIQDTGELFF; j_gene: TRBJ2-2; v_gene: TRBV5-1; abundance: .; d_gene: TRBD1
CDR3nt: TGCGCCAGCAGCCTCCGGGACACCACCACAGATACGCAGTATTTT; CDR3aa: CASSLRDTTTDTQYF; j_gene: TRBJ2-3; v_gene: TRBV5-1; abundance: .; d_gene: .
CDR3nt: TGTGCCACCAGCCGGGACAGGGCGAACACTGAAGCTTTCTTT; CDR3aa: CATSRDRANTEAFF; j_gene: TRBJ1-1; v_gene: TRBV15; abundance: .; d_gene: TRBD1
CDR3nt: TGTGCCACCAGTGATTCCGGGGCAGATACGCAGTATTTT; CDR3aa: CATSDSGADTQYF; j_gene: TRBJ2-3; v_gene: TRBV24-1; abundance: .; d_gene: .
CDR3nt: TGTGCCAGCAGCTATCAGGAGACTAGCGGTTTCAATGAGCAGTTCTTC; CDR3aa: CASSYQETSGFNEQFF; j_gene: TRBJ2-1; v_gene: TRBV5-6; abundance: .; d_gene: TRBD2
CDR3nt: TGCGCCAGCAGCCTAGCAACAGGAGACTCTGGAAACACCATATATTTT; CDR3aa: CASSLATGDSGNTIYF; j_gene: TRBJ1-3; v_gene: TRBV4-1; abundance: .; d_gene: .
CDR3nt: TGTGCCAGCAGGCGGAACACTGAAGCTTTCTTT; CDR3aa: CASRRNTEAFF; j_gene: TRBJ1-1; v_gene: TRBV13; abundance: .; d_gene: .
CDR3nt: TGTGCCAGCAGCGCCCGACTAGTCTCCGAGCAGTACTTC; CDR3aa: CASSARLVSEQYF; j_gene: TRBJ2-7; v_gene: TRBV6-5; abundance: few; d_gene: .
CDR3nt: TGCGCCAGCAGCCAACCTGGGACATCTGGAAACACCATATATTTT; CDR3aa: CASSQPGTSGNTIYF; j_gene: TRBJ1-3; v_gene: TRBV4-1; abundance: .; d_gene: .
CDR3nt: TGTGCCAGCAGTGTCGGGGACAGCAAATACCTCTACGAGCAGTACTTC; CDR3aa: CASSVGDSKYLYEQYF; j_gene: TRBJ2-7; v_gene: TRBV2; abundance: .; d_gene: TRBD1
CDR3nt: TGTGCCAGTAGTATTGACACCCAGGGCGGCTACACCTTC; CDR3aa: CASSIDTQGGYTF; j_gene: TRBJ1-2; v_gene: TRBV19; abundance: .; d_gene: .
CDR3nt: TGTGCCAGCAGCTTAAGTTCGGTGGTCGGGGAGCTGTTTTTT; CDR3aa: CASSLSSVVGELFF; j_gene: TRBJ2-2; v_gene: TRBV7-3; abundance: .; d_gene: .